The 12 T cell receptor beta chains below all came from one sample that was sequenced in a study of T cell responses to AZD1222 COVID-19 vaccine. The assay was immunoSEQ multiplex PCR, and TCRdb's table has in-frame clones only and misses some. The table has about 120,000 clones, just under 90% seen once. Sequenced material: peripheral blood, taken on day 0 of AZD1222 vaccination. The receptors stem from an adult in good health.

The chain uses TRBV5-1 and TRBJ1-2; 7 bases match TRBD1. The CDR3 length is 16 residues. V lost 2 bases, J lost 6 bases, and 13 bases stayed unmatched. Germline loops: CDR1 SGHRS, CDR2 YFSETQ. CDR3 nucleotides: TGCGCCAGCAGCTTAAGCCCGACAGGGAGGGCACATGGCTACACCTTC. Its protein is CASSLSPTGRAHGYTF.

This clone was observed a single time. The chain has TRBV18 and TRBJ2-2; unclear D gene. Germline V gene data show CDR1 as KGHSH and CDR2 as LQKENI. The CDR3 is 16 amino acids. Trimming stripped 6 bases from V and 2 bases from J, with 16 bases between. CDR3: CASSPSPILNTGELFF. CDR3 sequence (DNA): TGTGCCAGCTCTCCTTCGCCGATCCTAAACACCGGGGAGCTGTTTTTT.

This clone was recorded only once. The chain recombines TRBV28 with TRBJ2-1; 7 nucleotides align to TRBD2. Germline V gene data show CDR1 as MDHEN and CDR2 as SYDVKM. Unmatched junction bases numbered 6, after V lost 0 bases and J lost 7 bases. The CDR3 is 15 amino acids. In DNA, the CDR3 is TGTGCCAGCAGTTTATGGGGACTAAGTCGGAATGAGCAGTTCTTC. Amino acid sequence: CASSLWGLSRNEQFF.

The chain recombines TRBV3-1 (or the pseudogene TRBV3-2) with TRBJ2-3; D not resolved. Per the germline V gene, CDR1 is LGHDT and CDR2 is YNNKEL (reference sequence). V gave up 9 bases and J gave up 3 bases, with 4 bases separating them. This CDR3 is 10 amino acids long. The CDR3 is CASETDTQYF. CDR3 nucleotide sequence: TGTGCCAGTGAGACAGATACGCAGTATTTT.

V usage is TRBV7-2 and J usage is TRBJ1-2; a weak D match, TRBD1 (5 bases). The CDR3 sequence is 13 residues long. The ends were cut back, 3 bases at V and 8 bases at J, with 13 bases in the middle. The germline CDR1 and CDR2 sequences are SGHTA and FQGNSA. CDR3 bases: TGTGCCAGCAGCTTCAGGGCAACGGAGGGCTACACCTTC. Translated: CASSFRATEGYTF. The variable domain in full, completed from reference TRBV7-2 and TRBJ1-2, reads GAGVSQSPSNKVTEKGKDVELRCDPISGHTALYWYRQSLGQGLEFLIYFQGNSAPDKSGLPSDRFSAERTGGSVSTLTIQRTQQEDSAVYLCASSFRATEGYTFGSGTRLTVV.

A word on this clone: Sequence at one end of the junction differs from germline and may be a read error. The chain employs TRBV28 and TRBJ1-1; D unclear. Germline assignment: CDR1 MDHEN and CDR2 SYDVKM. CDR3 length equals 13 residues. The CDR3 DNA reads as TGTGCCAGCAGTTTCAATCGGAGGACTGAAGCTTTTTTT. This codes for CASSFNRRTEAFF.

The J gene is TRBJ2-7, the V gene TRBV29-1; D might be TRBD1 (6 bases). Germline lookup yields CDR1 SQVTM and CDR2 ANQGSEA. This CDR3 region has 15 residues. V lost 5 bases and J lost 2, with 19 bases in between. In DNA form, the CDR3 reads TGCAGCGTTTTCCGGTGGCAGGGGTTGGCCTACGAGCAGTACTTC. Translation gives CSVFRWQGLAYEQYF.

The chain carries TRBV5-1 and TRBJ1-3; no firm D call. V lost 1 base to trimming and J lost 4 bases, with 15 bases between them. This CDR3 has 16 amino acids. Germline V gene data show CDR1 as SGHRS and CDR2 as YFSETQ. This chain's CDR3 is CASSLWSPPAGNTIYF. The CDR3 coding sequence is TGCGCCAGCAGCTTGTGGTCTCCGCCGGCAGGAAACACCATATATTTT. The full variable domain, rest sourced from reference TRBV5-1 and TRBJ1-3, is KAGVTQTPRYLIKTRGQQVTLSCSPISGHRSVSWYQQTPGQGLQFLFEYFSETQRNKGNFPGRFSGRQFSNSRSEMNVSTLELGDSALYLCASSLWSPPAGNTIYFGEGSWLTVV.

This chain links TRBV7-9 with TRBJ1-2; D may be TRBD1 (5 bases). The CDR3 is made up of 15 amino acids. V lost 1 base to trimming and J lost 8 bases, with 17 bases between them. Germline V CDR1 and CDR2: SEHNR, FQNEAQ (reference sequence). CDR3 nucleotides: TGTGCCAGCAGCTTAGGCTTTGGGCCGGACAAAGGCTACACCTTC. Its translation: CASSLGFGPDKGYTF.

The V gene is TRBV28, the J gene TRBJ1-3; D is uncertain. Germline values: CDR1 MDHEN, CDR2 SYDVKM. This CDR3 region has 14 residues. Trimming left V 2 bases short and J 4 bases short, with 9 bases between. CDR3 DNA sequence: TGTGCCAGCAGTTTAGAGATTGTGGGAAACACCATATATTTT. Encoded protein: CASSLEIVGNTIYF.

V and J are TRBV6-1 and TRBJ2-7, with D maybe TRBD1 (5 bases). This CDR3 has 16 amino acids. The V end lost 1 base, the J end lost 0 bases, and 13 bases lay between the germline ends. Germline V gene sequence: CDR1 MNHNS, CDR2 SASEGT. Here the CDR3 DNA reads TGTGCCAGCAGTGAAGTAGGACATGGAAGCTCCTACGAGCAGTACTTC. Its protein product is CASSEVGHGSSYEQYF.

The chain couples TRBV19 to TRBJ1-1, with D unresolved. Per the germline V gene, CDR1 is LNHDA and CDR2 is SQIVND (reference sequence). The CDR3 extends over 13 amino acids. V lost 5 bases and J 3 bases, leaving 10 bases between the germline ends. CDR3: CASSLGLYTEAFF. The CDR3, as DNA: TGTGCCAGTAGTTTGGGGTTATACACTGAAGCTTTCTTT.